The 19 T cell receptor beta chains below were found in one sample sequenced in a study of neurological immune-mediated disorders. One entry per CDR3 protein, called by TCRdb with MiXCR from the 5' RACE reads. This table has 50,000 or so distinct CDR3 sequences, about a quarter appearing once. The sample was PBMCs. All receptors come from a woman in her seventies in good health.

The sample holds many counts of this clonotype. CDR3 sequence (DNA): TGTGCCAGCAGCCCTTGGGGCGGTCCAGATACGCAGTATTTT. Protein product: CASSPWGGPDTQYF. V gene TRBV11-2 combines with J gene TRBJ2-3; maybe TRBD1 (5 bases). Germline loops: CDR1 SGHAT, CDR2 FQNNGV. Trimming shortened V by 5 bases and J by 4 bases, and 13 bases separated the two germline ends. The CDR3 extends over 14 amino acids. Full variable domain (remainder filled in from reference TRBV11-2 and TRBJ2-3): EAGVAQSPRYKIIEKRQSVAFWCNPISGHATLYWYQQILGQGPKLLIQFQNNGVVDDSQLPKDRFSAERLKGVDSTLKIQPAKLEDSAVYLCASSPWGGPDTQYFGPGTRLTVL.

This clonotype was detected only once. Relative to the germline gene, one junction end is altered; a read error may explain this. The genes are TRBV20-1 and TRBJ2-5; perhaps TRBD1 as D (6 bases). CDR1 and CDR2 (germline): DFQATT, SNEGSKA (reference sequence). CDR3 length: 14 residues. The CDR3 sequence: CGAPKRQEQETQYF. The DNA of the CDR3 is TGCGGTGCTCCTAAGCGACAGGAACAAGAGACCCAGTACTTC.

This clonotype was observed at least ten times. CDR3 loop: CASSLYQGADEQFF. CDR3 DNA: TGCGCCAGCAGCTTGTACCAGGGGGCTGATGAGCAGTTCTTC. The J gene is TRBJ2-1, the V gene TRBV5-1; 8 bases agree with TRBD1. The CDR3 extends over 14 amino acids. Per germline, CDR1 SGHRS and CDR2 YFSETQ. V gave up 1 base and J gave up 8 bases; unmatched junction bases: 5.

The table lists this clonotype with a few counts. The CDR3 DNA is TGCAGTGCTTCCGGGGGGGGGGCCAACGTCCTGACTTTC. Translation: CSASGGGANVLTF. The chain employs TRBV20-1 and TRBJ2-6; 7 bases are a match to TRBD2. V was clipped by 5 bases and J by 4 bases; unmatched bases: 2. Germline assignment: CDR1 DFQATT and CDR2 SNEGSKA (reference sequence). The CDR3 is 13 amino acids.

This clonotype was found many times. The V call is TRBV5-1, the J call TRBJ2-2; 14 nucleotides agree with TRBD2. The germline gives CDR1 SGHRS, CDR2 YFSETQ. Trimming took 4 bases from V and 6 from J; bases not matched to a gene: 5. CDR3 length: 16 residues. The CDR3 nucleotides are TGCGCCAGCAGCCCAAGGGGACTAGCGGGAGCCGGGGAGCTGTTTTTT. Translation: CASSPRGLAGAGELFF. Looking up the rest from reference TRBV5-1 and TRBJ2-2 gives the full variable domain: KAGVTQTPRYLIKTRGQQVTLSCSPISGHRSVSWYQQTPGQGLQFLFEYFSETQRNKGNFPGRFSGRQFSNSRSEMNVSTLELGDSALYLCASSPRGLAGAGELFFGEGSRLTVL.

This clonotype was detected many times. The chain is built from TRBV11-2 and TRBJ1-1, with D uncertain. In germline, CDR1 is SGHAT, CDR2 FQNNGV. Trimming pared 1 base from V and 0 bases from J, leaving 6 bases between. This CDR3 spans 14 amino acids. CDR3 in DNA: TGTGCCAGCAGCTTAGGGGAGTTGAACACTGAAGCTTTCTTT. Residues: CASSLGELNTEAFF.

This clonotype was seen repeatedly, ten times or more. The chain links TRBV4-2 to TRBJ1-1, with D unclear. Per the germline V gene, CDR1 is LGHNA and CDR2 is YNFKEQ. Trimming shortened V by 4 bases and J by 4 bases, and 16 bases separated the two germline ends. CDR3 length: 15 residues. CDR3 sequence: CASSPPRLGRTEAFF. Written as DNA, the CDR3 is TGTGCCAGCAGCCCCCCGCGACTAGGGCGCACTGAAGCTTTCTTT.

This clonotype has at least ten counts. This rearrangement joins TRBV7-2 to TRBJ2-3, with 10 bases fitting TRBD2. Germline V gene sequence: CDR1 SGHTA, CDR2 FQGNSA. This CDR3 spans 16 amino acids. Unmatched junction bases numbered 3, after V lost 1 base and J lost 2 bases. The CDR3 DNA follows: TGTGCCAGCAGCTTAGGACTAGCGGGCACCACAGATACGCAGTATTTT. Its translation is CASSLGLAGTTDTQYF.

This clonotype was observed many times. The rearrangement uses TRBV10-3 and TRBJ1-2; D is uncertain. Germline V CDR1 and CDR2: ENHRY, SYGVKD. Trimming took off 1 base at V and 3 bases at J, with 9 bases between the two ends. The CDR3 covers 14 residues. In nucleotides, the CDR3 is TGTGCCATCAGTGAGTTGGGCAACGACTATGGCTACACCTTC. Translation: CAISELGNDYGYTF.

Many counts were recorded for this clonotype. This chain connects TRBV5-6 to TRBJ1-2; possibly TRBD1 for D (5 bases). This CDR3 region has 14 residues. Trimming shortened V by 3 bases and J by 2 bases, and 11 bases separated the two germline ends. Germline CDR1 and CDR2: SGHDT and YYEEEE. The chain's CDR3 is CASSSRRANYGYTF. CDR3 nucleotide sequence: TGTGCCAGCAGCTCCCGCAGGGCAAACTATGGCTACACCTTC.

In its sample, this clonotype was seen many times. This sequence joins TRBV12-3 or TRBV12-4 and TRBJ2-2; D is possibly TRBD1 or TRBD2 (5 bases each). The CDR3 has 15 residues. With 4 bases removed from V and 5 bases from J, the gap between germline ends came to 14 bases. Here the CDR3 reads CASSWAKRGTGELFF. Here the CDR3 DNA reads TGTGCCAGCAGTTGGGCTAAGAGGGGTACCGGGGAGCTGTTTTTT.

The V and J genes are TRBV28 and TRBJ1-3; D may be TRBD1 (5 bases). Germline values: CDR1 MDHEN, CDR2 SYDVKM. The V end lost 3 bases, the J end lost 3 bases, and 6 bases lay between the germline ends. The CDR3 length is 13 residues. The CDR3 sequence: CASSLGRGNTIYF. DNA for the CDR3: TGTGCCAGCAGTTTGGGACGTGGAAACACCATATATTTT. Based on the CDR3 plus reference TRBV28 and TRBJ1-3, the full variable domain is DVKVTQSSRYLVKRTGEKVFLECVQDMDHENMFWYRQDPGLGLRLIYFSYDVKMKEKGDIPEGYSVSREKKERFSLILESASTNQTSMYLCASSLGRGNTIYFGEGSWLTVV.

There are many counts of this clonotype. This chain uses TRBV28 with TRBJ2-6; 8 bases agree with TRBD1. The CDR3 sequence is 17 residues long. Germline V gene data show CDR1 as MDHEN and CDR2 as SYDVKM. V dropped 6 bases and J dropped 1; count of bases not matched to a gene: 8. CDR3 in amino acids: CASRRTGTFSGANVLTF. The CDR3 bases are TGTGCCAGCAGGCGGACAGGGACATTTTCTGGGGCCAACGTCCTGACTTTC.

On this clonotype: A much more abundant neighbour one base away suggests this may be a read error. The CDR3 nucleotides read TGTGCCAGCAGCTTAGGGGCGGGAGGAAAGGGCACAGATACGCAGTATTTT. Translation gives CASSLGAGGKGTDTQYF. This chain uses TRBV7-2 with TRBJ2-3; TRBD2 matches 8 bases. The germline gives CDR1 SGHTA, CDR2 FQGNSA. CDR3 length: 17 amino acids. Germline trimming cut 1 base from V and 1 base from J; bases unmatched to any gene: 7.

This sequence joins TRBV20-1 and TRBJ1-1, with D possibly TRBD1 on 5 matching bases. The CDR3 is 12 residues long. Trimming removed 6 bases from V and 4 bases from J, with 12 bases in between. Germline V gene lookup returns CDR1 DFQATT and CDR2 SNEGSKA (reference sequence). CDR3 residues: CSADSQITEAFF. The CDR3, as DNA: TGCAGTGCCGACAGTCAGATCACTGAAGCTTTCTTT.

On this clonotype itself: Its ends do not fully match the called genes, so a read error is possible. The chain uses TRBV5-1 and TRBJ1-6; no definite D call. This CDR3 is built from 16 residues. The germline V gene has CDR1 SGHRS and CDR2 YFSETQ. This chain's CDR3 is CASGLGLAADNPPLHF. The CDR3 DNA reads TGCGCCAGCGGCCTGGGCCTTGCCGCCGATAATCCACCCCTCCACTTT.

This sequence joins TRBV12-3 or TRBV12-4 and TRBJ2-7, with D possibly TRBD2 on 5 matching bases. V shed 8 bases and J shed 7 bases, with 15 bases lying between them. The CDR3 spans 12 residues. Here the CDR3 reads CASEGFPGEQYF. For the CDR3, the DNA is TGTGCCAGCGAGGGTTTTCCCGGGGAGCAGTACTTC.

This clonotype was detected many times. The J gene is TRBJ2-7, the V gene TRBV2; D perhaps matches TRBD2 (5 bases). The CDR3 consists of 11 residues. Trimming pared 8 bases from V and 4 bases from J, leaving 9 bases between. CDR1 and CDR2 from the germline V gene are SNHLY and FYNNEI. Here the CDR3 reads CASSRRYEQYF. Here the CDR3 DNA reads TGTGCCAGCTCTAGGAGGTACGAGCAGTACTTC.

This clonotype has a count of ten or more. V gene TRBV5-5 combines with J gene TRBJ1-2, with D possibly matching TRBD1 (5 bases). The CDR3 covers 13 residues. Germline V gene sequence: CDR1 SGHKS, CDR2 YYEKEE (reference sequence). V was shortened by 3 bases and J by 6 bases, with 12 bases between the two germline ends. The CDR3 spells CASSYHGGNGYTF. The CDR3 DNA sequence: TGTGCCAGCAGCTACCACGGGGGAAATGGCTACACCTTC.